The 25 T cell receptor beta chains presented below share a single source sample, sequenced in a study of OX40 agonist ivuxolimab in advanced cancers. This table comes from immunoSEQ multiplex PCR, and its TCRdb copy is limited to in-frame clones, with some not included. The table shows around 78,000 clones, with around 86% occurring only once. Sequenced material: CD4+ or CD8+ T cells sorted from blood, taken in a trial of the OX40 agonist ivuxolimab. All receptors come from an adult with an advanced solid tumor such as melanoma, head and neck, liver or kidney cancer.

CDR3 amino acids: CASSYRTGNTGELFF. CDR3 nucleotides: TGTGCCAGCAGTTACAGGACAGGGAACACCGGGGAGCTGTTTTTT. The rearrangement uses TRBV2 and TRBJ2-2; 7 positions match TRBD1. The V and J ends lost 5 bases and 1 base, in that order; junction bases with no gene match: 4. This CDR3 has 15 residues. In germline, CDR1 is SNHLY, CDR2 FYNNEI.

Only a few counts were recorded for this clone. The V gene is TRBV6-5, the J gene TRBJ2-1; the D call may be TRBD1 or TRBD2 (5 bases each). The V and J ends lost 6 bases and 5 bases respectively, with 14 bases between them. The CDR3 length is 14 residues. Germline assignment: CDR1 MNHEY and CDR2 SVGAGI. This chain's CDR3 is CASRGDGQHNEQFF. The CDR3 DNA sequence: TGTGCCAGCAGGGGGGATGGCCAGCACAATGAGCAGTTCTTC.

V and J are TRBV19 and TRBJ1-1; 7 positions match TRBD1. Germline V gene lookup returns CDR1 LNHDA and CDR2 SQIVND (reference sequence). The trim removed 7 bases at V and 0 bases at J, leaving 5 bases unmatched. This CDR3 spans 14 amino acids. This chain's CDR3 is CASTSTGLNTEAFF. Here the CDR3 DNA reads TGTGCCAGTACCTCGACAGGGTTGAACACTGAAGCTTTCTTT.

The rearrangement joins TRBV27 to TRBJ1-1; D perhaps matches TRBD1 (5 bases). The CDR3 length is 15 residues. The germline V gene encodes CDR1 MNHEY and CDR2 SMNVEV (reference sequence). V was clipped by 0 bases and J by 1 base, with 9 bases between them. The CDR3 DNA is TGTGCCAGCAGTTTATCTGGGGGGGGGAACACTGAAGCTTTCTTT. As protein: CASSLSGGGNTEAFF.

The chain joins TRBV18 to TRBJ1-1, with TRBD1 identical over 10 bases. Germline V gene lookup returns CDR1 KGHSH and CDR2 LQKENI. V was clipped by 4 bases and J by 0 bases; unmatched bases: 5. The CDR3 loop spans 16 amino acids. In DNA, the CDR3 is TGTGCCAGCTCACGGGGACAGGGGAGGTTGAACACTGAAGCTTTCTTT. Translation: CASSRGQGRLNTEAFF. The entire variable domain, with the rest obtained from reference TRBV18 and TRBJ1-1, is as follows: NAGVMQNPRHLVRRRGQEARLRCSPMKGHSHVYWYRQLPEEGLKFMVYLQKENIIDESGMPKERFSAEFPKEGPSILRIQQVVRGDSAAYFCASSRGQGRLNTEAFFGQGTRLTVV.

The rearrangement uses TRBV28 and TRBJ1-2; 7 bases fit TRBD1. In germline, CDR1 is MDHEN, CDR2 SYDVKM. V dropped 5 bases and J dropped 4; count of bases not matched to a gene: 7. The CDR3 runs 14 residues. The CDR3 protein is CASSPPGQIYGYTF. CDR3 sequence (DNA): TGTGCCAGCAGTCCCCCGGGACAGATCTATGGCTACACCTTC.

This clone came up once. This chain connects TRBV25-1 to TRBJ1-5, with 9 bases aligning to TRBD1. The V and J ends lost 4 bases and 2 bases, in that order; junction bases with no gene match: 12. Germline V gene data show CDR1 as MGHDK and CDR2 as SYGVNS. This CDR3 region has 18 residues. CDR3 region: CASSVYRGTGFGNQPQHF. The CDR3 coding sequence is TGTGCCAGCAGTGTGTACCGCGGGACAGGGTTTGGCAATCAGCCCCAGCATTTT.

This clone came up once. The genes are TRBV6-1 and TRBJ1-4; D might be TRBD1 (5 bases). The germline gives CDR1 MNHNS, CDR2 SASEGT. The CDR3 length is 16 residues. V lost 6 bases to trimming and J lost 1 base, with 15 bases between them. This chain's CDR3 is CASREQALLTNEKLFF. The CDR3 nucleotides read TGTGCCAGCAGAGAACAGGCCCTCTTAACTAATGAAAAACTGTTTTTT.

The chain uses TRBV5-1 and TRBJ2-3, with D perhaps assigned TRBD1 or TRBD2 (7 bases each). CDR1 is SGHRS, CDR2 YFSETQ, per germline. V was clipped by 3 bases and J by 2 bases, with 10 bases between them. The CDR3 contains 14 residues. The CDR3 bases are TGCGCCAGCAGCTCAGGGGGGGACACAGATACGCAGTATTTT. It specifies CASSSGGDTDTQYF.

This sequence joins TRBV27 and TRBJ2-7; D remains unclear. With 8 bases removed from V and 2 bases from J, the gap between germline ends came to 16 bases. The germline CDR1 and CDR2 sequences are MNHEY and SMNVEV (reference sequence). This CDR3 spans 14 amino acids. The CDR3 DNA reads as TGTGCCAGCCTCGGCTCCGTATATCCCTACGAGCAGTACTTC. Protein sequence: CASLGSVYPYEQYF.

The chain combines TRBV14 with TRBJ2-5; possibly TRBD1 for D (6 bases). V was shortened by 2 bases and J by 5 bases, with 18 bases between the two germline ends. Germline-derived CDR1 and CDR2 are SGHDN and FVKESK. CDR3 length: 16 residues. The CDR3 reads CASSQLTGFSWETQYF. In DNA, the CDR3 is TGTGCCAGCAGCCAACTAACAGGGTTTTCGTGGGAGACCCAGTACTTC.

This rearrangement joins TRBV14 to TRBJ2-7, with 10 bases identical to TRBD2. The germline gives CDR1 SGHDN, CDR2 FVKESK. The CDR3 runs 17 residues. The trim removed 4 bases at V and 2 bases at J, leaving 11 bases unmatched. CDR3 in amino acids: CASSPRTGTSVTYEQYF. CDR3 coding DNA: TGTGCCAGCAGCCCCAGGACCGGGACTAGCGTCACCTACGAGCAGTACTTC.

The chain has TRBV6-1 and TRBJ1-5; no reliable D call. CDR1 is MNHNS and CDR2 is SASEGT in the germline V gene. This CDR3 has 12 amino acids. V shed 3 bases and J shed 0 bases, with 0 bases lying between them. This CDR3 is CASSDSNQPQHF. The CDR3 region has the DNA TGTGCCAGCAGTGATAGCAATCAGCCCCAGCATTTT.

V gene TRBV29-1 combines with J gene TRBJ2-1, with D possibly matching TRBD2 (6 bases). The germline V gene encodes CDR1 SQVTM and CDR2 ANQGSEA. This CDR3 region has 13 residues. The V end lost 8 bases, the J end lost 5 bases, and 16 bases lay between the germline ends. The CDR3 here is CSLKRLANNEQFF. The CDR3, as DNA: TGCAGCCTGAAGAGGCTAGCGAACAATGAGCAGTTCTTC.

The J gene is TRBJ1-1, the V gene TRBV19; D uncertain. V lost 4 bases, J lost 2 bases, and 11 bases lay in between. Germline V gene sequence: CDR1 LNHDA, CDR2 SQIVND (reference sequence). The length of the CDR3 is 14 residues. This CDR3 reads CASSTNEGNTEAFF. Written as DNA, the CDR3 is TGTGCCAGTAGTACGAATGAGGGAAACACTGAAGCTTTCTTT.

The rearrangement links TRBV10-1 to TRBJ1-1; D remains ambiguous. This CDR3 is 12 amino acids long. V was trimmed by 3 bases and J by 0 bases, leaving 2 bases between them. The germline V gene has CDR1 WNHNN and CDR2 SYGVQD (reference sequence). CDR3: CASSDLNTEAFF. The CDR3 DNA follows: TGCGCCAGCAGTGATTTGAACACTGAAGCTTTCTTT.

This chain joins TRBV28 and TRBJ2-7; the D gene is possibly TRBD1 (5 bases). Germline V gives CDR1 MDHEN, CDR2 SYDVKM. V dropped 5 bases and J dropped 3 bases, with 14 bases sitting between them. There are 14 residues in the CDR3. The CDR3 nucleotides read TGTGCCAGCAGTCTGGTAGCAGGGATCTACGAGCAGTACTTC. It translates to CASSLVAGIYEQYF. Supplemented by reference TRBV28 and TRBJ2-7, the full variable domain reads DVKVTQSSRYLVKRTGEKVFLECVQDMDHENMFWYRQDPGLGLRLIYFSYDVKMKEKGDIPEGYSVSREKKERFSLILESASTNQTSMYLCASSLVAGIYEQYFGPGTRLTVT.

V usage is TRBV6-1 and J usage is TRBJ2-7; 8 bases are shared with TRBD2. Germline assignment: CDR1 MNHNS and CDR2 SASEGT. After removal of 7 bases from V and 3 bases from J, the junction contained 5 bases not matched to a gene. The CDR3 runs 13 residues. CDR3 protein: CASIGLADYEQYF. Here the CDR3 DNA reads TGTGCCAGCATTGGACTAGCCGACTACGAGCAGTACTTC.

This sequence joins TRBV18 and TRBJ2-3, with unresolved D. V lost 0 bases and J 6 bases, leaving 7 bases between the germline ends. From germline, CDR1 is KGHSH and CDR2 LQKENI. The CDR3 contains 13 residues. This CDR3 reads CASSPPYADTQYF. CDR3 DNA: TGTGCCAGCTCACCACCATATGCGGATACGCAGTATTTT.

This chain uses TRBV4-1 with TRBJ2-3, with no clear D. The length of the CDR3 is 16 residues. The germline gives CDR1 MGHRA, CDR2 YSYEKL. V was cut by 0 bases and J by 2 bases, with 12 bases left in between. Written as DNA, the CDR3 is TGCGCCAGCAGCCAAGATAGGCGGAGCTTCACAGATACGCAGTATTTT. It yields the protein CASSQDRRSFTDTQYF.

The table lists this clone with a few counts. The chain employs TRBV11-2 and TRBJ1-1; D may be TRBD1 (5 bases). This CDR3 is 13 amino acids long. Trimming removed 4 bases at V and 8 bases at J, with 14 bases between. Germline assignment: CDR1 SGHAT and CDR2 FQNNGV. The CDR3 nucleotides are TGTGCCAGCAGCTCACGGGTCGGGGGAGAAGCTTTCTTT. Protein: CASSSRVGGEAFF.

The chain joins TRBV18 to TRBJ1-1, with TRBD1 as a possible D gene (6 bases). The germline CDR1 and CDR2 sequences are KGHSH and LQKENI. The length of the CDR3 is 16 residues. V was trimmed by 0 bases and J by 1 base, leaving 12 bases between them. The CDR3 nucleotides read TGTGCCAGCTCACCACCCACAGGGAACGGGAACACTGAAGCTTTCTTT. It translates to CASSPPTGNGNTEAFF.

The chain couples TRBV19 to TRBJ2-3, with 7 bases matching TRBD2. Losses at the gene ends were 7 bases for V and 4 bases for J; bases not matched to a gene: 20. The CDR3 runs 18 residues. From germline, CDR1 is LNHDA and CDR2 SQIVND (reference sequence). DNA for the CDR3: TGTGCCAGTAAAACGGGCTTATTGCGGGAGTTCGTCCCAGATACGCAGTATTTT. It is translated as CASKTGLLREFVPDTQYF.

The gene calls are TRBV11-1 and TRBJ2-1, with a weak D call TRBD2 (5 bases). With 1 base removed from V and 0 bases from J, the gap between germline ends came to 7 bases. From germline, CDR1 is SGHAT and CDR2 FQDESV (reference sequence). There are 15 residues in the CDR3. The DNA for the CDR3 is TGTGCCAGCAGCTTAGGAGGGAGCTCCTACAATGAGCAGTTCTTC. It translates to CASSLGGSSYNEQFF.

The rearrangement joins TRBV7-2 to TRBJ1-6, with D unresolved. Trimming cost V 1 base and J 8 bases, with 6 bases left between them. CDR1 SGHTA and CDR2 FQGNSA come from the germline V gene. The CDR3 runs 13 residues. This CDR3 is CASSLVIHSPLHF. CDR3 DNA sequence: TGTGCCAGCAGCTTAGTTATCCATTCACCCCTCCACTTT. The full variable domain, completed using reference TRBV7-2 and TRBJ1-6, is GAGVSQSPSNKVTEKGKDVELRCDPISGHTALYWYRQSLGQGLEFLIYFQGNSAPDKSGLPSDRFSAERTGGSVSTLTIQRTQQEDSAVYLCASSLVIHSPLHFGNGTRLTVT.